This T cell receptor beta chain was profiled in a study of blood T cell repertoires in COVID-19. Study background: Samples came from the United States, Italy and Spain, spanning acute and convalescent COVID-19. In each case, the material was cDNA or gDNA derived from T cells, B-cell-depleted T cells, or PBMCs.

This clone has a handful of counts. Original data processing: Researchers report that nucleated cell counts were estimated from reference gene primer amplification. Here immunoSEQ multiplex PCR was the method, and the copy in TCRdb shows in-frame clones only, minus some. The DNA gave D and trimming, while V, J and clone size come from that table. The table includes 150,000 to 180,000 clones, roughly four fifths detected once. Germline loops: CDR1 MNHEY, CDR2 SVGAGI. V lost 1 base and J lost 6; bases outside the gene matches: 10. This CDR3 is built from 16 residues. Sequenced: peripheral blood. V is TRBV6-5 and J is TRBJ2-5, with TRBD2 matching over 8 bases. The sequence came from a man aged 80 or over with acute or convalescent COVID-19. The CDR3 region is CASSYLTGGAGKTQYF. In DNA, the CDR3 is TGTGCCAGCAGTTACTTAACCGGGGGGGCCGGAAAGACCCAGTACTTC.